This passage covers 32 T cell receptor beta chains from one sample sequenced in a study of Ad26.COV2.S vaccination and SARS-CoV-2 variants. The data were produced by immunoSEQ multiplex PCR, yet TCRdb's version contains in-frame clones alone and is incomplete. This sample carries some 350,000 clones, more than 75% of them seen once, and the ten largest clones take around 3.3%. Treatment: roughly 19 received Ad26.COV2.S at low or high dose, single or two shots; a few received placebo; per-sample allocation not given. It was on day 63 after the first vaccine or placebo injection that samples were taken. This sample comprised peripheral blood, obtained in a trial of Ad26.COV2.S vaccine versus placebo. The receptors stem from a person aged 18-65 years who received the Ad26.COV2.S COVID-19 vaccine or a placebo.

The count of this clone is one. The chain employs TRBV7-6 and TRBJ1-1, with D tentatively TRBD1 (5 bases). V was clipped by 2 bases and J by 5 bases, with 18 bases between them. The CDR3 loop spans 16 amino acids. Germline CDR1 is SGHVS and CDR2 is FNYEAQ. The CDR3 nucleotides are TGTGCCAGCAGCTTATCAGGCGGGGGAACGGGGACTGAAGCTTTCTTT. Translating gives CASSLSGGGTGTEAFF.

The chain has TRBV5-4 and TRBJ2-7; no firm D call. V was pared by 5 bases and J by 0 bases, with 9 bases between. Germline-derived CDR1 and CDR2 are SGHNT and YYREEE (reference sequence). This CDR3 is 13 amino acids long. In DNA, the CDR3 is TGTGCCAGCAGAAAGAACCCCTCCTACGAGCAGTACTTC. It encodes CASRKNPSYEQYF.

V is TRBV5-6 and J is TRBJ2-2, with D unresolved. This CDR3 spans 16 amino acids. Germline V gene sequence: CDR1 SGHDT, CDR2 YYEEEE. The V and J ends lost 3 bases and 1 base respectively, with 13 bases between them. CDR3 DNA sequence: TGTGCCAGCAGCTATATTAACTCGCTGAACACCGGGGAGCTGTTTTTT. Translation: CASSYINSLNTGELFF.

V gene TRBV15 combines with J gene TRBJ1-4; D call uncertain. This CDR3 contains 13 residues. Germline CDR1 and CDR2: LNHNV and YYDKDF (reference sequence). V lost 3 bases and J 14 bases, leaving 16 bases between the germline ends. The CDR3 coding sequence is TGTGCCACCAGCAGTCCTAACGGAGGTGGGCTGTTTTTT. Its translation: CATSSPNGGGLFF.

The V gene is TRBV3-1 (or the pseudogene TRBV3-2), the J gene TRBJ1-2; D not resolved. Trimming took 1 base from V and 8 from J, leaving 8 bases between them. The CDR3 is 12 amino acids. Germline lookup yields CDR1 LGHDT and CDR2 YNNKEL (reference sequence). DNA for the CDR3: TGTGCCAGCAGCCAAGTTGCAAGCGGCTACACCTTC. This codes for CASSQVASGYTF.

This chain uses TRBV5-1 with TRBJ2-2, with D perhaps matching TRBD2 (5 bases). Trimming left V 6 bases short and J 6 bases short, with 12 bases between. This CDR3 has 13 residues. CDR1 is SGHRS, CDR2 YFSETQ, per germline. The CDR3 DNA reads TGCGCCAGCAATCGGGATGTCCCCGGGGAGCTGTTTTTT. Amino acids: CASNRDVPGELFF.

This sequence joins TRBV28 and TRBJ1-3, with D possibly matching TRBD1 (6 bases). The ends were cut back, 7 bases at V and 0 bases at J, with 16 bases in the middle. This CDR3 has 16 amino acids. Germline-derived CDR1 and CDR2 are MDHEN and SYDVKM. CDR3 sequence reads: CASTLGTIISGNTIYF. CDR3 bases: TGTGCCAGCACCCTGGGGACAATCATCTCTGGAAACACCATATATTTT.

The chain is built from TRBV7-8 and TRBJ1-1, with unresolved D. The length of the CDR3 is 14 residues. Germline CDR1 SGHVS, CDR2 FQNEAQ. V gave up 5 bases and J gave up 0 bases, with 10 bases separating them. The CDR3 region has the DNA TGTGCCAGCAGCGTGCTGACCGTGAACACTGAAGCTTTCTTT. Amino acids: CASSVLTVNTEAFF.

The chain links TRBV7-7 to TRBJ2-5; D possibly corresponds to TRBD2 (6 bases). The CDR3 is 15 amino acids. Germline V lookup: CDR1 SSHAT, CDR2 FNYEAQ (reference sequence). With 1 base removed from V and 0 bases from J, the gap between germline ends came to 9 bases. The CDR3 region is CASSLVPSDQETQYF. The CDR3 region has the DNA TGTGCCAGCAGCTTAGTTCCTAGCGACCAAGAGACCCAGTACTTC. Together with reference TRBV7-7 and TRBJ2-5, the CDR3 gives the full variable domain: GAGVSQSPRYKVTKRGQDVTLRCDPISSHATLYWYQQALGQGPEFLTYFNYEAQPDKSGLPSDRFSAERPEGSISTLTIQRTEQRDSAMYRCASSLVPSDQETQYFGPGTRLLVL.

The J gene is TRBJ1-2, the V gene TRBV19, with TRBD1 matching over 10 bases. J lost 4 bases, V lost 9 bases, and 5 bases had no gene match. CDR1 and CDR2 (germline): LNHDA, SQIVND (reference sequence). The CDR3 is 13 amino acids. CDR3: CASRDRGFYGYTF. In nucleotides, the CDR3 is TGTGCCAGCCGGGACAGGGGCTTCTATGGCTACACCTTC. The full variable domain, completed using reference TRBV19 and TRBJ1-2, is DGGITQSPKYLFRKEGQNVTLSCEQNLNHDAMYWYRQDPGQGLRLIYYSQIVNDFQKGDIAEGYSVSREKKESFPLTVTSAQKNPTAFYLCASRDRGFYGYTFGSGTRLTVV.

The CDR3 region is CASSLDPTVPGQPGNTIYF. The CDR3 DNA reads as TGCGCCAGCAGCTTGGACCCCACCGTCCCGGGACAACCTGGAAACACCATATATTTT. The genes are TRBV5-1 and TRBJ1-3; tentatively, D is TRBD1 (6 bases). The length of the CDR3 is 19 residues. CDR1 is SGHRS, CDR2 YFSETQ, per germline. The ends were cut back, 0 bases at V and 2 bases at J, with 21 bases in the middle.

The chain combines TRBV3-1 (or the pseudogene TRBV3-2) with TRBJ1-2; no definite D call. Trimming stripped 0 bases from V and 4 bases from J, with 6 bases between. This CDR3 comprises 13 residues. Germline V CDR1 and CDR2: LGHDT, YNNKEL (reference sequence). The chain's CDR3 is CASSQEFAYGYTF. The CDR3 bases are TGTGCCAGCAGCCAAGAATTTGCCTATGGCTACACCTTC.

This rearrangement joins TRBV7-9 to TRBJ2-3, with D hard to call. The germline V gene has CDR1 SEHNR and CDR2 FQNEAQ (reference sequence). V dropped 5 bases and J dropped 2 bases, with 14 bases sitting between them. The length of the CDR3 is 15 residues. The CDR3 region is CASSRLGSYTDTQYF. The DNA for the CDR3 is TGTGCCAGCAGCCGGCTCGGGTCCTACACAGATACGCAGTATTTT.

The V call is TRBV9, the J call TRBJ2-1; possible D gene TRBD2, 5 bases. Germline CDR1 reads SGDLS; CDR2 reads YYNGEE. The CDR3 extends over 16 amino acids. V was trimmed by 2 bases and J by 8 bases, leaving 20 bases between them. The CDR3 loop is CASSVDPGWGEDEQFF. The DNA of the CDR3 is TGTGCCAGCAGCGTCGATCCGGGATGGGGTGAGGATGAGCAGTTCTTC. Based on the CDR3 plus reference TRBV9 and TRBJ2-1, the full variable domain is DSGVTQTPKHLITATGQRVTLRCSPRSGDLSVYWYQQSLDQGLQFLIQYYNGEERAKGNILERFSAQQFPDLHSELNLSSLELGDSALYFCASSVDPGWGEDEQFFGPGTRLTVL.

The chain links TRBV4-1 to TRBJ1-4, with a weak D call TRBD1 (6 bases). The CDR3 spans 17 residues. Germline V gives CDR1 MGHRA, CDR2 YSYEKL. V lost 3 bases, J lost 6 bases, and 20 bases lay in between. CDR3 nucleotide sequence: TGCGCCAGCAGCCATGGGACCTCTGGGGGGGCGCATGAAAAACTGTTTTTT. Protein sequence: CASSHGTSGGAHEKLFF.

The chain uses TRBV18 and TRBJ2-2; D is perhaps TRBD1 or TRBD2 (5 bases each). The germline V gene encodes CDR1 KGHSH and CDR2 LQKENI. The CDR3 is made up of 17 amino acids. Trimming pared 1 base from V and 3 bases from J, leaving 15 bases between. CDR3 loop: CASSPRPGTTDTGELFF. CDR3 sequence (DNA): TGTGCCAGCTCACCACGTCCAGGGACGACGGACACCGGGGAGCTGTTTTTT.

The CDR3: CASSFSLASYEQYF. The DNA for the CDR3 is TGTGCCAGCAGCTTTTCCCTGGCCTCTTACGAGCAGTACTTC. The V and J genes are TRBV11-2 and TRBJ2-7; D is uncertain. Trimming shortened V by 3 bases and J by 4 bases, and 13 bases separated the two germline ends. The CDR3 loop spans 14 amino acids. Germline lookup yields CDR1 SGHAT and CDR2 FQNNGV.

The gene calls are TRBV7-2 and TRBJ1-3; D is uncertain. Trimming removed 5 bases at V and 0 bases at J, with 11 bases between. Germline values: CDR1 SGHTA, CDR2 FQGNSA. The length of the CDR3 is 15 residues. CDR3 loop: CASSPRHSSGNTIYF. The CDR3 coding sequence is TGTGCCAGCAGCCCTAGACACAGCTCTGGAAACACCATATATTTT.

Turning to this clone: The same CDR3 can be traced to other DNA sequences in this sample. The CDR3 region has the DNA TGTGCCAGCAGCACAAGCGGATCACAAGAGACCCAGTACTTC. This translates into CASSTSGSQETQYF. The V and J genes are TRBV2 and TRBJ2-5; TRBD2 is a possible D gene (5 bases). Trimming stripped 6 bases from V and 2 bases from J, with 13 bases between. The V gene's germline CDR1 is SNHLY and CDR2 FYNNEI. This CDR3 contains 14 residues. Full variable domain (remainder filled in from reference TRBV2 and TRBJ2-5): EPEVTQTPSHQVTQMGQEVILRCVPISNHLYFYWYRQILGQKVEFLVSFYNNEISEKSEIFDDQFSVERPDGSNFTLKIRSTKLEDSAMYFCASSTSGSQETQYFGPGTRLLVL.

V usage is TRBV5-4 and J usage is TRBJ1-5; 11 positions match TRBD1. Germline trimming cut 4 bases from V and 5 bases from J; bases unmatched to any gene: 8. Looked up from germline, CDR1 is SGHNT and CDR2 is YYREEE (reference sequence). The CDR3 sequence is 16 residues long. CDR3 nucleotides: TGTGCCAGCAGCCCGGATCCGGGACAGGGGGATCAGCCCCAGCATTTT. Translating gives CASSPDPGQGDQPQHF.

This clone came up a few times. This chain uses TRBV6-5 with TRBJ1-1; tentatively, D is TRBD1 (5 bases). This CDR3 region has 13 residues. Trimming pared 6 bases from V and 3 bases from J, leaving 11 bases between. CDR1 is MNHEY and CDR2 is SVGAGI in the germline V gene. For the CDR3, the DNA is TGTGCCAGCAGACCACAGGTTTACACTGAAGCTTTCTTT. This gives the protein CASRPQVYTEAFF.

The CDR3 reads CASRPVQVDGRAEQFF. DNA of the CDR3: TGTGCCAGCAGACCGGTACAAGTCGACGGACGAGCTGAGCAGTTCTTC. The rearrangement joins TRBV27 to TRBJ2-1; no clear D gene. The CDR3 is 16 residues long. Germline V lookup: CDR1 MNHEY, CDR2 SMNVEV (reference sequence). V was clipped by 6 bases and J by 9 bases, with 24 bases between them.

The rearrangement links TRBV3-1 (or the pseudogene TRBV3-2) to TRBJ2-3, with D perhaps TRBD2 (6 bases). CDR1 is LGHDT and CDR2 is YNNKEL in the germline V gene (reference sequence). The CDR3 contains 16 residues. Trimming left V 3 bases short and J 0 bases short, with 13 bases between. The CDR3 loop reads CASSHNWAGSTDTQYF. The CDR3 DNA sequence: TGTGCCAGCAGCCACAACTGGGCGGGAAGCACAGATACGCAGTATTTT.

The CDR3 protein is CASSPLAGEKSGELFF. The CDR3 DNA reads TGTGCCAGCAGTCCCCTGGCAGGGGAAAAGAGCGGGGAGCTGTTTTTT. This chain uses TRBV28 with TRBJ2-2; TRBD1 might be the D (6 bases). The germline V gene has CDR1 MDHEN and CDR2 SYDVKM. This CDR3 comprises 16 residues. Trimming left V 5 bases short and J 7 bases short, with 20 bases between.

This clone has only one observation. At the DNA level, this CDR3 is encoded by other sequences in the same sample as well. This chain joins TRBV30 and TRBJ1-5; D is unresolved. In germline, CDR1 is GTSNPN, CDR2 SVGIG (reference sequence). The CDR3 is 13 amino acids. With 2 bases removed from V and 2 bases from J, the gap between germline ends came to 7 bases. Here the CDR3 reads CAWSSQGNQPQHF. The CDR3 DNA sequence: TGTGCCTGGAGTTCGCAGGGCAATCAGCCCCAGCATTTT.

The rearrangement links TRBV10-1 to TRBJ2-3; no clear D. Germline values: CDR1 WNHNN, CDR2 SYGVQD (reference sequence). CDR3 length: 14 residues. Trimming took off 2 bases at V and 0 bases at J, with 6 bases between the two ends. CDR3 sequence reads: CASSEKASTDTQYF. CDR3 in DNA: TGCGCCAGCAGTGAGAAGGCTAGCACAGATACGCAGTATTTT.

This chain links TRBV12-3 or TRBV12-4 with TRBJ2-1; D might be TRBD2 (5 bases). Trimming pared 7 bases from V and 8 bases from J, leaving 15 bases between. The CDR3 totals 13 residues. The CDR3 nucleotides read TGTGCCAGCAATATGGCTATTAGCGATGAGCAGTTCTTC. Amino acids: CASNMAISDEQFF.

The chain joins TRBV9 to TRBJ1-2; perhaps TRBD1 as D (5 bases). Germline lookup yields CDR1 SGDLS and CDR2 YYNGEE. Trimming stripped 1 base from V and 2 bases from J, with 18 bases between. CDR3 length: 17 residues. CDR3 sequence reads: CASSVFSGPAGNYGYTF. The CDR3 coding sequence is TGTGCCAGCAGCGTATTCTCAGGGCCCGCGGGGAACTATGGCTACACCTTC.

CDR3 in amino acids: CASTSTGSGQPQHF. As DNA, the CDR3 is TGTGCCAGCACCAGCACTGGCTCCGGTCAGCCCCAGCATTTT. J is TRBJ1-5 and V is TRBV27; D not certain. Trimming took off 7 bases at V and 6 bases at J, with 16 bases between the two ends. Germline CDR1 MNHEY, CDR2 SMNVEV (reference sequence). The CDR3 loop spans 14 amino acids.

The chain couples TRBV5-1 to TRBJ2-5; TRBD2 matches 8 bases. This CDR3 spans 14 amino acids. Looked up from germline, CDR1 is SGHRS and CDR2 is YFSETQ. The trim removed 2 bases at V and 4 bases at J, leaving 4 bases unmatched. DNA for the CDR3: TGCGCCAGCAGCTTCCGGGAGGGCGCAGAGACCCAGTACTTC. Its protein product is CASSFREGAETQYF.

The chain links TRBV5-1 to TRBJ1-2; D perhaps matches TRBD1 (6 bases). Trimming took off 6 bases at V and 5 bases at J, with 14 bases between the two ends. Looked up from germline, CDR1 is SGHRS and CDR2 is YFSETQ. The CDR3 is 13 residues long. The CDR3 DNA reads as TGCGCCAGCAACCCGGGGGCGCGGTATGGCTACACCTTC. Amino acid sequence: CASNPGARYGYTF.

The J gene is TRBJ2-3, the V gene TRBV15; 8 nucleotides agree with TRBD1. The germline CDR1 and CDR2 sequences are LNHNV and YYDKDF (reference sequence). V lost 1 base and J lost 2; bases outside the gene matches: 5. The CDR3 runs to 16 residues. The CDR3 protein is CATSRVPGGITDTQYF. As DNA, the CDR3 is TGTGCCACCAGCAGAGTGCCAGGGGGCATCACAGATACGCAGTATTTT.